This T cell receptor (beta chain) is from a study of blood T cell repertoires in COVID-19. Germline assignment: CDR1 SGHTA and CDR2 FQGTGA. The V gene end was trimmed by 1 base and the J gene end by 5 bases; junction bases not matched to a gene: 5. CDR3 size: 16 residues. Original data processing: Amplification of reference gene primers provided the estimated nucleated cell counts. Assay used: immunoSEQ multiplex PCR; TCRdb lists only in-frame clones, some missing. Clone size and the V and J calls come from that table; the DNA yielded D and trimming. The data contain approximately 150,000 clones, about 80% of them seen just once; the ten biggest clones take up about 5.1%.

Input material: peripheral blood. The TCR sequence derives from a human donor in a cohort sampled during active COVID-19. V usage is TRBV7-3 and J usage is TRBJ1-6, with 7 bases matching TRBD1. The CDR3 sequence is CASSLRAGQDNSPLHF. CDR3 coding DNA: TGTGCCAGCAGCTTAAGGGCCGGACAGGATAATTCACCCCTCCACTTT.